The sequence of this T cell receptor (beta chain) was determined in a study of T cells in Graves' hyperthyroidism and ophthalmopathy. Study conclusions and caveats: A 13 V-J model separated ophthalmopathy from stable hyperthyroidism.

RNA transcripts gave rise to amplified TCR beta CDR3 regions. During a first-round RT-PCR of the TCR CDR3, the HTBI primer set was used. TCRdb ran MiXCR on the multiplex PCR reads and lists one entry per CDR3 protein. The table lists approximately 590,000 distinct CDR3 sequences, more than 45% of them singletons. In regard to this clonotype: Its antigen is unknown.

Disease duration under 2 months; hyperthyroidism patients were aged 18 to 65. Trimming removed 2 bases at V and 2 bases at J, with 13 bases between. CDR3 size: 14 residues. Looked up from germline, CDR1 is SQVTM and CDR2 is ANQGSEA. This chain joins TRBV29-1 and TRBJ2-7; the D gene could be TRBD1 or TRBD2 (6 bases each). Sequenced material: peripheral blood or thyroid tissue (not recorded which). This clonotype was obtained from a woman younger than 30 with Graves' hyperthyroidism. The CDR3 loop is CSVERGEPTYEQYF. CDR3 nucleotides: TGCAGCGTTGAAAGGGGGGAACCCACCTACGAGCAGTACTTC.